These 31 T cell receptor beta chains came from one sample sequenced in a study of CD8 T cell repertoires and HIV-1 epitope variants. Measured with immunoSEQ multiplex PCR; TCRdb has only the in-frame clones, and not every one. Of 2,000 to 3,000 clones listed, around 63% were seen once; the top ten hold less than 50%. Their recognized antigens are unknown. Input material: cultured CD8+ T cells derived from PBMCs. These receptors were taken from a male donor with HIV.

This sequence joins TRBV29-1 and TRBJ2-1, with 11 positions matching TRBD2. CDR3 size: 15 residues. Trimming took 5 bases from V and 6 from J; bases not matched to a gene: 9. Germline values: CDR1 SQVTM, CDR2 ANQGSEA. The chain's CDR3 is CSVRQLAGVGNEQFF. CDR3 bases: TGCAGCGTTCGTCAACTAGCGGGAGTGGGCAATGAGCAGTTCTTC.

V usage is TRBV7-6 and J usage is TRBJ2-1, with 16 bases lining up with TRBD2. The CDR3 extends over 18 amino acids. V shed 0 bases, J shed 7 bases, and the junction held 6 bases outside the gene matches. From germline, CDR1 is SGHVS and CDR2 FNYEAQ. The CDR3 coding sequence is TGTGCCAGCAGCTTAGCGCGTGGGACTAGCGGGGGGGCTAATGAGCAGTTCTTC. Translation: CASSLARGTSGGANEQFF.

The chain joins TRBV10-3 to TRBJ2-2; 7 bases align to TRBD2. J lost 4 bases, V lost 4 bases, and 6 bases had no gene match. Germline assignment: CDR1 ENHRY and CDR2 SYGVKD. CDR3 size: 15 residues. The CDR3 bases are TGTGCCATCAGTGGAGTACTAGCGAGCACCGGGGAGCTGTTTTTT. As protein: CAISGVLASTGELFF.

The J gene is TRBJ2-7, the V gene TRBV19; TRBD1 is a possible D gene (5 bases). Between the trimmed V and J ends, which lost 1 base and 2 bases, there was a span of 9 bases. The CDR3 totals 14 residues. CDR1 LNHDA and CDR2 SQIVND come from the germline V gene (reference sequence). CDR3 amino acids: CASSIGPGPYEQYF. The CDR3 nucleotides are TGTGCCAGTAGTATAGGACCAGGGCCCTACGAGCAGTACTTC.

The chain uses TRBV5-8 and TRBJ1-5, with D perhaps TRBD1 (5 bases). V was pared by 7 bases and J by 3 bases, with 8 bases between. The CDR3 is 12 amino acids. Germline loops: CDR1 SGHTS, CDR2 YDEGEE. CDR3 nucleotides: TGTGCCAGCGGGGGGTACAATCAGCCCCAGCATTTT. It is translated as CASGGYNQPQHF.

The genes are TRBV7-3 and TRBJ2-7; 7 bases fit TRBD1. In germline, CDR1 is SGHTA, CDR2 FQGTGA. V gave up 3 bases and J gave up 7 bases; unmatched junction bases: 9. The CDR3 runs to 14 residues. CDR3 sequence (DNA): TGTGCCAGCAGCTTGGGACAGTACCTTCGTGAGCAGTACTTC. It encodes CASSLGQYLREQYF.

By proportion, this clone is large. The chain is built from TRBV28 and TRBJ1-2; D call uncertain. The germline V gene encodes CDR1 MDHEN and CDR2 SYDVKM. V lost 5 bases, J lost 1 base, and 17 bases lay in between. The CDR3 length is 16 residues. In DNA, the CDR3 is TGTGCCAGCAGTCTCATGCCCCTGGACTATAACTATGGCTACACCTTC. This sequence encodes CASSLMPLDYNYGYTF.

The rearrangement joins TRBV28 to TRBJ2-6, with D unclear. The CDR3 runs to 14 residues. Trimming took 4 bases from V and 0 from J, leaving 4 bases between them. Germline V gene sequence: CDR1 MDHEN, CDR2 SYDVKM. CDR3 loop: CASSWVSGANVLTF. The CDR3 nucleotides read TGTGCCAGCAGTTGGGTCTCTGGGGCCAACGTCCTGACTTTC.

This clone was detected a few times. This chain links TRBV4-3 with TRBJ1-2; D may be TRBD1 (5 bases). Trimming took 0 bases from V and 14 from J, leaving 13 bases between them. CDR3 length equals 12 residues. Per germline, CDR1 LGHNA and CDR2 YSLEER. CDR3 DNA sequence: TGCGCCAGCAGCCAAGATGAGGGACGTCGGACCTTC. This encodes CASSQDEGRRTF.

The chain carries TRBV6-5 and TRBJ1-5; no clear D gene. The CDR3 loop spans 15 amino acids. Germline CDR1 and CDR2: MNHEY and SVGAGI. Trimming took 0 bases from V and 0 from J, leaving 6 bases between them. Written as DNA, the CDR3 is TGTGCCAGCAGTTACTCGAGGGATAGCAATCAGCCCCAGCATTTT. Its protein is CASSYSRDSNQPQHF.

V usage is TRBV7-8 and J usage is TRBJ1-1; D is unresolved. This CDR3 has 15 residues. V gave up 5 bases and J gave up 7 bases, with 20 bases separating them. Germline lookup yields CDR1 SGHVS and CDR2 FQNEAQ. The CDR3 nucleotides read TGTGCCAGCAGCCCCGGCCTCGGTGGAGTAGGTGAAGCTTTCTTT. This translates into CASSPGLGGVGEAFF.

J is TRBJ2-2 and V is TRBV28, with 11 bases aligning to TRBD2. With V trimmed by 3 bases and J by 6 bases, 9 bases remained unmatched. CDR3 length: 17 amino acids. CDR1 and CDR2 from the germline V gene are MDHEN and SYDVKM. The CDR3 region has the DNA TGTGCCAGCAGTTTGATAGCGGGAGGGATTTGGGCCGGGGAGCTGTTTTTT. This codes for CASSLIAGGIWAGELFF.

The chain uses TRBV5-1 and TRBJ2-1; no clear D gene. V lost 0 bases and J 7 bases, leaving 11 bases between the germline ends. This CDR3 has 14 amino acids. The germline V gene encodes CDR1 SGHRS and CDR2 YFSETQ. The CDR3 protein is CASSLASFRNEQFF. CDR3 DNA: TGCGCCAGCAGCTTGGCTTCCTTTAGGAATGAGCAGTTCTTC.

The V and J genes are TRBV10-2 and TRBJ2-3; 11 positions agree with TRBD2. The CDR3 totals 15 residues. The V gene end was trimmed by 2 bases and the J gene end by 6 bases; junction bases not matched to a gene: 4. Germline assignment: CDR1 WSHSY and CDR2 SAAADI. The CDR3 region is CASSEIGLAGDTQYF. The DNA of the CDR3 is TGCGCCAGCAGTGAGATAGGACTAGCGGGCGATACGCAGTATTTT.

The chain combines TRBV6-5 with TRBJ2-5; 12 nucleotides line up with TRBD1. Trimming removed 3 bases from V and 5 bases from J; junction bases left unmatched: 7. Germline V gives CDR1 MNHEY, CDR2 SVGAGI. CDR3 size: 16 residues. This CDR3 reads CASSYTGQGAGETQYF. In nucleotides, the CDR3 is TGTGCCAGCAGTTATACGGGACAGGGGGCCGGGGAGACCCAGTACTTC.

The chain uses TRBV27 and TRBJ2-7; 11 nucleotides agree with TRBD2. CDR1 is MNHEY and CDR2 is SMNVEV in the germline V gene (reference sequence). The CDR3 covers 17 residues. The trim removed 6 bases at V and 0 bases at J, leaving 10 bases unmatched. The CDR3 is CASSPISTSGSSYEQYF. CDR3 nucleotides: TGTGCCAGCAGCCCCATCTCTACTAGCGGGAGCTCCTACGAGCAGTACTTC.

Here the CDR3 reads CASSHIKGRDTGELFF. CDR3 coding DNA: TGTGCCAGCAGCCACATTAAGGGGCGCGACACCGGGGAGCTGTTTTTT. The chain recombines TRBV7-9 with TRBJ2-2, with D tentatively TRBD1 (5 bases). V gave up 5 bases and J gave up 3 bases, with 16 bases separating them. Germline loops: CDR1 SEHNR, CDR2 FQNEAQ (reference sequence). CDR3 length equals 16 residues.

The gene calls are TRBV7-3 and TRBJ2-3; D is perhaps TRBD1 or TRBD2 (6 bases each). Germline CDR1 and CDR2: SGHTA and FQGTGA. The V gene lost 7 bases and the J gene lost 1 base, with 15 bases spanning the gap. The CDR3 is 15 residues long. The CDR3 region is CASTQGGRRTDTQYF. CDR3 bases: TGTGCCAGCACCCAAGGGGGGAGGCGCACAGATACGCAGTATTTT. The full variable domain, in which reference TRBV7-3 and TRBJ2-3 provide the parts outside the CDR3, is GAGVSQTPSNKVTEKGKYVELRCDPISGHTALYWYRQSLGQGPEFLIYFQGTGAADDSGLPNDRFFAVRPEGSVSTLKIQRTERGDSAVYLCASTQGGRRTDTQYFGPGTRLTVL.

The chain links TRBV7-8 to TRBJ2-5, with TRBD1 matching over 9 bases. Germline V CDR1 and CDR2: SGHVS, FQNEAQ. J lost 6 bases, V lost 8 bases, and 13 bases had no gene match. This CDR3 is built from 15 residues. In DNA, the CDR3 is TGTGCCAGCGCTAAGGAAACAGGGGGCCGACAGACCCAGTACTTC. Its translation is CASAKETGGRQTQYF.

This chain joins TRBV7-6 and TRBJ2-7; tentative D call: TRBD2 (6 bases). V was trimmed by 5 bases and J by 3 bases, leaving 11 bases between them. CDR1 is SGHVS and CDR2 is FNYEAQ in the germline V gene. The CDR3 has 13 amino acids. Here the CDR3 DNA reads TGTGCCAGCAGCCCCCGCGGGGACTACGAGCAGTACTTC. This gives the protein CASSPRGDYEQYF.

This clone was seen only once. The CDR3: CSVHSEGTYEQYF. DNA of the CDR3: TGCAGCGTCCACTCGGAGGGGACCTACGAGCAGTACTTC. The chain carries TRBV29-1 and TRBJ2-7; possibly TRBD2 for D (6 bases). This CDR3 region has 13 residues. CDR1 SQVTM and CDR2 ANQGSEA come from the germline V gene. Trimming left V 6 bases short and J 2 bases short, with 14 bases between.

The rearrangement joins TRBV2 to TRBJ1-1; D is undetermined. CDR3 length: 14 residues. The germline V and J ends were trimmed by 1 base and 0 bases, with 6 bases remaining between them. CDR1 is SNHLY, CDR2 FYNNEI, per germline. CDR3 in DNA: TGTGCCAGCAGTGAAGATTACTTGAACACTGAAGCTTTCTTT. Its translation is CASSEDYLNTEAFF.

This chain joins TRBV28 and TRBJ1-1; possible D gene TRBD1, 6 bases. The germline V gene encodes CDR1 MDHEN and CDR2 SYDVKM. The CDR3 contains 18 residues. V shed 1 base and J shed 3 bases, with 21 bases lying between them. The CDR3, as DNA: TGTGCCAGCAGTTTATTGGGTCAGGGGCACCTCGGGGACACTGAAGCTTTCTTT. Protein product: CASSLLGQGHLGDTEAFF.

This chain uses TRBV19 with TRBJ1-1, with D possibly being TRBD1 (5 bases). The CDR3 length is 13 residues. Per germline, CDR1 LNHDA and CDR2 SQIVND (reference sequence). Trimming shortened V by 6 bases and J by 4 bases, and 12 bases separated the two germline ends. CDR3: CASRNGGSTEAFF. In DNA, the CDR3 is TGTGCCAGTAGGAACGGGGGGTCCACTGAAGCTTTCTTT.

This clone was counted a few times. V and J are TRBV28 and TRBJ2-7; 11 bases match TRBD1. After removal of 10 bases from V and 1 base from J, the junction contained 6 bases not matched to a gene. The CDR3 consists of 14 residues. Germline CDR1 MDHEN, CDR2 SYDVKM. The DNA for the CDR3 is TGTGCCATCTCGGACAGGGGGCTTTCCTACGAGCAGTACTTC. It codes for CAISDRGLSYEQYF.

CDR3 region: CASSVAGLNSPQETQYF. The DNA of the CDR3 is TGTGCCAGCAGCGTAGCTGGGTTAAATAGCCCACAAGAGACCCAGTACTTC. The V call is TRBV9, the J call TRBJ2-5; D call uncertain. Germline V gene data show CDR1 as SGDLS and CDR2 as YYNGEE. The CDR3 sequence is 17 residues long. The V gene lost 0 bases and the J gene lost 2 bases, with 17 bases spanning the gap.

The sample holds one count of this clone. The J gene is TRBJ2-1, the V gene TRBV9; 8 bases match TRBD1. The CDR3 has 13 residues. Germline CDR1 reads SGDLS; CDR2 reads YYNGEE. The V segment lost 4 bases and the J segment 7 bases; nucleotides outside the gene matches: 4. The CDR3 protein is CASSLGQGNEQFF. CDR3 coding DNA: TGTGCCAGCAGCCTTGGACAGGGTAATGAGCAGTTCTTC.

This clone has only one observation. The CDR3 DNA sequence: TGTGCCAGCAGCTTAGTGGAGGCGGCAAATCAGCCCCAGCATTTT. This sequence encodes CASSLVEAANQPQHF. The V gene is TRBV7-6, the J gene TRBJ1-5; no reliable D call. V dropped 1 base and J dropped 4 bases, with 11 bases sitting between them. From germline, CDR1 is SGHVS and CDR2 FNYEAQ. The CDR3 sequence is 15 residues long. Supplemented by reference TRBV7-6 and TRBJ1-5, the full variable domain reads GAGVSQSPRYKVTKRGQDVALRCDPISGHVSLYWYRQALGQGPEFLTYFNYEAQQDKSGLPNDRFSAERPEGSISTLTIQRTEQRDSAMYRCASSLVEAANQPQHFGDGTRLSIL.

DNA of the CDR3: TGTGCCTGGACACAGGGGGCAGATGAAAAACTGTTTTTT. It translates to CAWTQGADEKLFF. V is TRBV30 and J is TRBJ1-4; 9 bases match TRBD1. V was pared by 4 bases and J by 6 bases, with 3 bases of the junction left unmatched. CDR3 size: 13 residues. From germline, CDR1 is GTSNPN and CDR2 SVGIG (reference sequence).

The rearrangement joins TRBV28 to TRBJ2-7; 11 bases match TRBD1. V lost 3 bases and J lost 2; bases outside the gene matches: 9. CDR1 MDHEN and CDR2 SYDVKM come from the germline V gene. This CDR3 contains 17 residues. CDR3 sequence reads: CASSFRGTGGHTYEQYF. CDR3 nucleotide sequence: TGTGCCAGCAGTTTCAGGGGGACAGGGGGTCATACCTACGAGCAGTACTTC. Variable domain in full (rest from reference TRBV28 and TRBJ2-7): DVKVTQSSRYLVKRTGEKVFLECVQDMDHENMFWYRQDPGLGLRLIYFSYDVKMKEKGDIPEGYSVSREKKERFSLILESASTNQTSMYLCASSFRGTGGHTYEQYFGPGTRLTVT.

This clone was detected a few times. The rearrangement joins TRBV2 to TRBJ1-4, with D perhaps TRBD1 (6 bases). V was cut by 11 bases and J by 5 bases, with 15 bases left in between. Germline V gene sequence: CDR1 SNHLY, CDR2 FYNNEI. The CDR3 has 13 residues. CDR3: CAWGGQTNEKLFF. Written as DNA, the CDR3 is TGTGCCTGGGGGGGGCAGACCAATGAAAAACTGTTTTTT.